This T cell receptor beta chain derives from a study of long-term antiretroviral therapy in people with HIV. The wider study: When the earliest samples were collected, ART was typically delayed until CD4 counts fell.

Investigators performed immunoSEQ version v3.0 at survey level. Some clones are missing from TCRdb's copy, which holds only in-frame ones; the method was immunoSEQ multiplex PCR. Of 13,000 or so clones in the sample, 75% to 90% were seen once. CDR1 is SGHNT and CDR2 is YENEEA in the germline V gene. The V segment lost 5 bases and the J segment 4 bases; nucleotides outside the gene matches: 8. This CDR3 region has 15 residues. The J gene is TRBJ2-7, the V gene TRBV11-3; TRBD2 aligns across 10 bases. The receptor was derived from a man aged 35 to 55 with HIV. The sample consisted of unsorted PBMCs, taken 3.2 years before starting antiretroviral therapy. The CDR3, as DNA: TGTGCCAGCAGCAACCCTAGCGGGGGACAATACGAGCAGTACTTC. Amino acids: CASSNPSGGQYEQYF.